The T cell receptor beta chain described here comes from a study of T cells after yellow fever vaccination. Study details: Researchers used SMART-Seq v4 Ultra Low Input to prepare fractions that had low cell numbers.

The CDR3 length is 13 residues. The germline V gene encodes CDR1 SEHNR and CDR2 FQNEAQ (reference sequence). V lost 2 bases to trimming and J lost 2 bases, with 6 bases between them. This clonotype was found a few times. The antigen remains undetermined. This could be a read error, since a much larger clone is one nucleotide away. MiXCR, applied by TCRdb to the 5' RACE reads, yields one record per CDR3 protein. The table lists more than 300,000 distinct CDR3 sequences, approximately 12% of them singletons. Study-level findings and limits: The booster saw the reappearance of most primary-vaccination clones (around 96% CD4, 88% CD8).

This chain uses TRBV7-9 with TRBJ1-2; D gene unclear. The receptor was isolated from a man aged 18-30 years who received the YFV17D yellow fever vaccine. Sequencing was performed on CD4+ T cells sorted from PBMCs, taken 45 days after the yellow fever booster vaccination. Here the CDR3 reads CASSLQENYGYTF. CDR3 coding DNA: TGTGCCAGCAGCTTACAGGAGAACTATGGCTACACCTTC.